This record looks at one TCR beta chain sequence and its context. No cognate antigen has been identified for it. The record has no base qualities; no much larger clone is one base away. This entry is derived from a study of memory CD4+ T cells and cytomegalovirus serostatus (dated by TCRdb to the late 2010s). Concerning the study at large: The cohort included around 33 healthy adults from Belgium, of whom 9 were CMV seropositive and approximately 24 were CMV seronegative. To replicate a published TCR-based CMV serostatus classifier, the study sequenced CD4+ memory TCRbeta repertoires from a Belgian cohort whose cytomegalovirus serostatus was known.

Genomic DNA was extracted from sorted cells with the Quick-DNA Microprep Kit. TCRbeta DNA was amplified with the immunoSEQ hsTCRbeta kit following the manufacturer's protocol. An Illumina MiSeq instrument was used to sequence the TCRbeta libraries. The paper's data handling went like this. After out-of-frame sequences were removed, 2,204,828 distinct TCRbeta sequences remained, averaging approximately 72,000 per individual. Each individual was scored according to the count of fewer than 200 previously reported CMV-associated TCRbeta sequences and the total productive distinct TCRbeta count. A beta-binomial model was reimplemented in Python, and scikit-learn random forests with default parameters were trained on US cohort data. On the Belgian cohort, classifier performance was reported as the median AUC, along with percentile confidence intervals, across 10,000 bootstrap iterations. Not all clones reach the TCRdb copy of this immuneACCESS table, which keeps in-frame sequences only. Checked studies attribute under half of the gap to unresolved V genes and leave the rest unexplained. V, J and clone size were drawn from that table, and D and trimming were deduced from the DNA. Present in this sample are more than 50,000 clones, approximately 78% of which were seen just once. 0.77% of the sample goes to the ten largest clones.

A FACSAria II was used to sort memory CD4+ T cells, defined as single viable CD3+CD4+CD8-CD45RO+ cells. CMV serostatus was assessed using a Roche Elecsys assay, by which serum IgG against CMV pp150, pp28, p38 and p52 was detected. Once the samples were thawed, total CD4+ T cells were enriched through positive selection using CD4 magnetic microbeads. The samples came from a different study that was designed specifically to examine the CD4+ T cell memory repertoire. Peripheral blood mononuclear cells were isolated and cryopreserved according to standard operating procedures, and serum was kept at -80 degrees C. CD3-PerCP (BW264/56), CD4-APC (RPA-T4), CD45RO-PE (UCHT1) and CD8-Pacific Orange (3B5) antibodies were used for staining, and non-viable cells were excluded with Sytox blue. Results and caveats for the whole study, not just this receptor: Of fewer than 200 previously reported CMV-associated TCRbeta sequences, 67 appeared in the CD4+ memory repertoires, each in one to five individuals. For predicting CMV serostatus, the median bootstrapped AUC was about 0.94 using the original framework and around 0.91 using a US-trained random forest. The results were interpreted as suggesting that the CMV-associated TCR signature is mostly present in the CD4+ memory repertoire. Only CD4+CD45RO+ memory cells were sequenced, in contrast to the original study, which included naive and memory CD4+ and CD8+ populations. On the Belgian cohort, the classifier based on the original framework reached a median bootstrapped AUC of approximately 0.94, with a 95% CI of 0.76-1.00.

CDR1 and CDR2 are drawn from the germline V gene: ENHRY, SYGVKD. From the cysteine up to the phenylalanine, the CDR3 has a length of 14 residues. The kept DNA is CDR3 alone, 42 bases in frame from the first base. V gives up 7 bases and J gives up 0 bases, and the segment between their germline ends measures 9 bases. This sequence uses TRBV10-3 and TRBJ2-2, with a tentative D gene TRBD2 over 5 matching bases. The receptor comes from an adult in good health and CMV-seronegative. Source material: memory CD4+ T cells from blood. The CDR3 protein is CAIMSGTNTGELFF. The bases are TGTGCCATCATGAGCGGTACGAACACCGGGGAGCTGTTTTTT.